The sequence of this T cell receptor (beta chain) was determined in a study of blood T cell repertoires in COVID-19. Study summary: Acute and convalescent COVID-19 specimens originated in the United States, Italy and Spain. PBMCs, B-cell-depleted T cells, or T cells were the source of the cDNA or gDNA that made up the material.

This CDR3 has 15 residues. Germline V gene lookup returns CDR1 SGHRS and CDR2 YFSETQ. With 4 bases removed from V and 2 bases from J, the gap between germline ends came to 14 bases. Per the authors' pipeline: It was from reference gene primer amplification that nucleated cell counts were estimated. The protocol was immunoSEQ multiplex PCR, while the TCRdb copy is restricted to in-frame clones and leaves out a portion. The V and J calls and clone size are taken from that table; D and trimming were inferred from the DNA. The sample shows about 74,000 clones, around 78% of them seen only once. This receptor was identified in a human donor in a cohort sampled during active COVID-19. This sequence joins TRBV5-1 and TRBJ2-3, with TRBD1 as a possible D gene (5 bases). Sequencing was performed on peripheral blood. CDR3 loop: CASSIQAPDTDTQYF. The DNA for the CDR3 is TGCGCCAGCAGCATACAGGCGCCGGACACAGATACGCAGTATTTT.